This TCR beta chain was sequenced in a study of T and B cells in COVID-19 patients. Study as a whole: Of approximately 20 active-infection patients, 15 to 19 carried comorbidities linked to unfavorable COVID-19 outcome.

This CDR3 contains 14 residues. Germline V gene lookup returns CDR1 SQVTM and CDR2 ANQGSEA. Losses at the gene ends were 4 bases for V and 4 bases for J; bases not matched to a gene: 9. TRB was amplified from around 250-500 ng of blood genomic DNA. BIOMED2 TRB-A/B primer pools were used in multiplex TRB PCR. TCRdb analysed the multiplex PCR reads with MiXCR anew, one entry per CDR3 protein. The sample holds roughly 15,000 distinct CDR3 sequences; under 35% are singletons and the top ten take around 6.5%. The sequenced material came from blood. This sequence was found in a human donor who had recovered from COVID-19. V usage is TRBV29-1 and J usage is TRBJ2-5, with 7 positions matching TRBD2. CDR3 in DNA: TGCAGCGTTGTTGGGGGGAGGGGAGGAGAGACCCAGTACTTC. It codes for CSVVGGRGGETQYF.